The T cell receptor beta chain described here comes from a study of blood T cell dynamics during melanoma immunotherapy. Overall study context: Patients with metastatic melanoma got pembrolizumab or nivolumab-ipilimumab as first-line care.

Documented time point: week 3, after first cycle of checkpoint inhibitor. One draw preceded checkpoint blockade; another followed its first cycle at week 3. Apart from two fast progressors, RECIST 1.1 response was judged 12 weeks post-infusion. The assay was immunoSEQ multiplex PCR, and TCRdb's table has in-frame clones only and misses some. The data show approximately 11,000 clones, with roughly 80% seen just once and about 20% held by the top ten. CDR1 is LNHDA and CDR2 is SQIVND in the germline V gene (reference sequence). V lost 6 bases, J lost 4 bases, and 8 bases stayed unmatched. The CDR3 totals 16 residues.

The TCR comes from a human donor with melanoma. Specimen: blood, collected from a patient treated with checkpoint blockade. The chain uses TRBV19 and TRBJ2-1, with TRBD2 matching over 11 bases. The CDR3 bases are TGTGCCAGTAGCCCGACTAGCGGGGTCATATACAATGAGCAGTTCTTC. This gives the protein CASSPTSGVIYNEQFF.